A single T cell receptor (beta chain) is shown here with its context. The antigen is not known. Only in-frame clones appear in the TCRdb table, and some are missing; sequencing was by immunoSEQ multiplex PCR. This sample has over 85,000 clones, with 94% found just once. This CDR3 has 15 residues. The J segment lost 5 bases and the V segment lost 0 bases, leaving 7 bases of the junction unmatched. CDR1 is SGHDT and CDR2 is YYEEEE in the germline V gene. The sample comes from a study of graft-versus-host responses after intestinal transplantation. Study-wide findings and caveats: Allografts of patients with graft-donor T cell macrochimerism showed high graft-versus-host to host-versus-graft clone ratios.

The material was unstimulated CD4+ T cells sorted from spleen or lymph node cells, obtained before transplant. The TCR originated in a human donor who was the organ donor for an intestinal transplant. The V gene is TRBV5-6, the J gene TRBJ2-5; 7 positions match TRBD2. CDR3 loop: CASSLDGREGETQYF. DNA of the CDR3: TGTGCCAGCAGCTTGGATGGCAGGGAGGGGGAGACCCAGTACTTC.